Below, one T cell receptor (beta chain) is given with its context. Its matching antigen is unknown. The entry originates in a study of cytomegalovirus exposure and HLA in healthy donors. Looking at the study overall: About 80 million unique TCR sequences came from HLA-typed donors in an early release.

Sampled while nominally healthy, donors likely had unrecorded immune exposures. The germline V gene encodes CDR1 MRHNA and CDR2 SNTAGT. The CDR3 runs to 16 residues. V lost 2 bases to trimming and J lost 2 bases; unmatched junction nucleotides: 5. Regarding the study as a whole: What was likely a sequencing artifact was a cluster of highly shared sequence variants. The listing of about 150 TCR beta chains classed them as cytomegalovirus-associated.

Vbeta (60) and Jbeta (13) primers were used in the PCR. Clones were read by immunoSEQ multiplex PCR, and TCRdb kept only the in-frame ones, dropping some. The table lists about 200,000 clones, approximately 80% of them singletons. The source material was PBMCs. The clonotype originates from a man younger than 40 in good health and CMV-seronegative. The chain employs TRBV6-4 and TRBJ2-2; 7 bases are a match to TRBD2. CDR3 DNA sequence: TGTGCCAGCAGTGACACGGGGACTACTAACACCGGGGAGCTGTTTTTT. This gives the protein CASSDTGTTNTGELFF.